What follows describes a single TCR beta chain. Its specificity is not known. These data belong to a study of T cell responses to AZD1222 COVID-19 vaccine. Broader study findings: Recipients of two AZD1222 doses showed rising Spike-specific TCR breadth and depth. Spike was spanned by vaccine-associated CD4 TCRs, with dominance at 160-218 and 743-854. Among the donors, most were white British and more were female, and clonal diversity was possibly underestimated. Among those given AZD1222, only five or six were seropositive at baseline.

This CDR3 contains 14 residues. V lost 7 bases and J lost 4, with 14 bases in between. CDR1 is MNHEY, CDR2 SVGEGT, per germline. TCRdb's table, derived via immunoSEQ multiplex PCR, lists solely in-frame clones and lacks some. The data contain more than 70,000 clones, 70% to 90% of them singletons. This specimen consisted of peripheral blood, obtained on day 0 of MenACWY control vaccination. The clonotype originates from an adult in good health. V gene TRBV6-2 or TRBV6-3 combines with J gene TRBJ1-5; D is possibly TRBD1 (6 bases). CDR3 nucleotides: TGTGCCAGCATCCCCGGAGGGGGAAATCAGCCCCAGCATTTT. Translation: CASIPGGGNQPQHF.